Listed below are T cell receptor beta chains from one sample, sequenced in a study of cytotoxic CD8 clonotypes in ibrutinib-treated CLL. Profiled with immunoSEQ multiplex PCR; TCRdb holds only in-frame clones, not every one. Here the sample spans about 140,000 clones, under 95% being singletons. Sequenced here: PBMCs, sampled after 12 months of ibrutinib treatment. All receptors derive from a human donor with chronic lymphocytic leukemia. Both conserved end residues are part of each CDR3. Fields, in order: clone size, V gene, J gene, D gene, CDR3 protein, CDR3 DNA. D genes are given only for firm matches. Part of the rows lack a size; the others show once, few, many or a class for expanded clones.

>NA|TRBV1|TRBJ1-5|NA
CTRRDNPYGNQPQHF
TGCACCAGACGGGACAACCCTTATGGCAATCAGCCCCAGCATTTT
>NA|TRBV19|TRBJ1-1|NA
CASSSFGAVNTEAFF
TGTGCCAGTAGTTCATTCGGGGCAGTGAACACTGAAGCTTTCTTT
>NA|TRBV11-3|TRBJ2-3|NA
CASSLAGWGTDTQYF
TGTGCCAGCAGCTTAGCGGGGTGGGGCACAGATACGCAGTATTTT
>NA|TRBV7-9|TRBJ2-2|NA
CASSSTVVSGGTTGELFF
TGTGCCAGCAGCTCAACTGTGGTTAGCGGCGGAACCACCGGGGAGCTGTTTTTT
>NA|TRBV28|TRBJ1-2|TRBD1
CASGGMTGTGARNGYTF
TGTGCCAGCGGGGGGATGACCGGGACAGGGGCTCGGAATGGCTACACCTTC
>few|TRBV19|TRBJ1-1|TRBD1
CACLGQGNTEAFF
TGTGCCTGTCTAGGACAGGGGAACACTGAAGCTTTCTTT
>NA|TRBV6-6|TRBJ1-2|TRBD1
CASSFLSGTAYGYTF
TGTGCCAGCAGTTTCCTATCCGGGACAGCCTATGGCTACACCTTC
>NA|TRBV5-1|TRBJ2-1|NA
CASSGGRRNEQFF
TGCGCCAGCAGCGGGGGACGCCGAAATGAGCAGTTCTTC
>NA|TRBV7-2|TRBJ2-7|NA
CASSLESLFSYEQYF
TGTGCCAGCAGCTTAGAATCCCTTTTCTCCTACGAGCAGTACTTC
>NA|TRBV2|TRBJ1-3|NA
CASSEWGALSGNTIYF
TGTGCCAGCAGTGAGTGGGGGGCTCTCTCTGGAAACACCATATATTTT
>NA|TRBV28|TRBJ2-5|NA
CASSDRLKQETQYF
TGTGCCAGCAGTGACAGACTGAAACAAGAGACCCAGTACTTC
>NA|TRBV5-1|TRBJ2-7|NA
CASHESVGSYEQYF
TGCGCCAGCCACGAGAGTGTGGGATCCTACGAGCAGTACTTC
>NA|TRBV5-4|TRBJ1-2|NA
CASSLIWDKSYGYTF
TGTGCCAGCAGCTTGATTTGGGACAAGAGCTATGGCTACACCTTC
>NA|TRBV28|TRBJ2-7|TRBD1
CASSFSQGAFYEQYF
TGTGCCAGCAGTTTCAGCCAGGGGGCCTTCTACGAGCAGTACTTC
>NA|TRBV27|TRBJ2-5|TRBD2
CASSGRLAGETQYF
TGTGCCAGCAGTGGGCGACTAGCGGGAGAGACCCAGTACTTC
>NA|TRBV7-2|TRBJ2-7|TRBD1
CASSGQGRSNEQYF
TGTGCCAGCAGCGGACAGGGTCGGTCGAACGAGCAGTACTTC
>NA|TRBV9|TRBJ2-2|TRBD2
CASSASGLAGGPVTGELFF
TGTGCCAGCAGCGCCTCGGGTCTAGCGGGAGGGCCCGTCACCGGGGAGCTGTTTTTT
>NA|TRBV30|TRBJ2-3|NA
CAWGRTGAYTDTQYF
TGTGCCTGGGGACGCACGGGAGCCTACACAGATACGCAGTATTTT
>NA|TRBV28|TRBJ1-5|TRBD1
CASSLGQGRASNQPQHF
TGTGCCAGCAGTCTCGGACAGGGTAGAGCGAGCAATCAGCCCCAGCATTTT